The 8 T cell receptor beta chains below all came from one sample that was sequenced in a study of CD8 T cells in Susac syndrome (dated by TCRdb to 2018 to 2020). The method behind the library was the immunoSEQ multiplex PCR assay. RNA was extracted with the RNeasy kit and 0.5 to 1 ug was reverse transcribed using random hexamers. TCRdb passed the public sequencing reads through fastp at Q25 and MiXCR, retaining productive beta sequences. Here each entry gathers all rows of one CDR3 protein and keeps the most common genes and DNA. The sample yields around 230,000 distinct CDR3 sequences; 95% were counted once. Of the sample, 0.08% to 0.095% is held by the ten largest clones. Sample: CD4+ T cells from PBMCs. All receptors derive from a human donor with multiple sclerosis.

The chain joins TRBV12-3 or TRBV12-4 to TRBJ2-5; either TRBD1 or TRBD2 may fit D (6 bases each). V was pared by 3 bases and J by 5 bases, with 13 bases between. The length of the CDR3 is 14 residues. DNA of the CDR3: TGTGCCAGCAGTTTTTACCGGGGGCGGGAGACCCAGTACTTC. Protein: CASSFYRGRETQYF.

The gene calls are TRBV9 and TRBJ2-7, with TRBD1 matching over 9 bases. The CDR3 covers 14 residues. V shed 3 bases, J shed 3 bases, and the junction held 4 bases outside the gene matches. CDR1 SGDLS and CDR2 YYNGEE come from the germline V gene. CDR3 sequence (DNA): TGTGCCAGCAGCGCACAGGGGGCGGACTACGAGCAGTACTTC. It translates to CASSAQGADYEQYF.

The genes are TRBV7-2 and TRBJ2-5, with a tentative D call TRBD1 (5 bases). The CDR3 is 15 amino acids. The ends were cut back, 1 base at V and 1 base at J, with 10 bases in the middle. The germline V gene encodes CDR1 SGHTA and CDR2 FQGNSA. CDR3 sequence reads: CASSLDGRVQETQYF. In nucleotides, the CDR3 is TGTGCCAGCAGCTTAGATGGCAGGGTCCAAGAGACCCAGTACTTC.

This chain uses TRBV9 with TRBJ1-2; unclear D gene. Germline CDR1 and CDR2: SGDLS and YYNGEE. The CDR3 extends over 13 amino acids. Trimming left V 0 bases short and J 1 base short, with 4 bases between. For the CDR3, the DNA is TGTGCCAGCAGCGTAGACCTTAACTATGGCTACACCTTC. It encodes CASSVDLNYGYTF.

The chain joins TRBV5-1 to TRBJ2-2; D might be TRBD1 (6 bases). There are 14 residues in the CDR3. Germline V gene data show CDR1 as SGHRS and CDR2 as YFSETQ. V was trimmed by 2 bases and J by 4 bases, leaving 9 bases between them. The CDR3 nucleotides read TGCGCCAGCAGCTTAAAAGGGGGCACCGGGGAGCTGTTTTTT. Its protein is CASSLKGGTGELFF.

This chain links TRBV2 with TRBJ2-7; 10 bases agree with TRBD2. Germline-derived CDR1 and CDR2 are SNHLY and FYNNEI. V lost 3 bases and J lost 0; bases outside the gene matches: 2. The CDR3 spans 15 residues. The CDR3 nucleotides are TGTGCCAGCAGTGATTGGACTAGCGGCTCCTACGAGCAGTACTTC. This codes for CASSDWTSGSYEQYF. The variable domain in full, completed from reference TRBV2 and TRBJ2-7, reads EPEVTQTPSHQVTQMGQEVILRCVPISNHLYFYWYRQILGQKVEFLVSFYNNEISEKSEIFDDQFSVERPDGSNFTLKIRSTKLEDSAMYFCASSDWTSGSYEQYFGPGTRLTVT.

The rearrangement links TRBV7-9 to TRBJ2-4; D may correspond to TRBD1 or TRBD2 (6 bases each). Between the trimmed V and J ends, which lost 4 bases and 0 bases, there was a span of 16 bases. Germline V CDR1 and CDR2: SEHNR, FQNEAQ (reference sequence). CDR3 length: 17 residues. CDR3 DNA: TGTGCCAGCAGCTGGTTCGGGGGCGGTGCAGCCAAAAACATTCAGTACTTC. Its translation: CASSWFGGGAAKNIQYF.

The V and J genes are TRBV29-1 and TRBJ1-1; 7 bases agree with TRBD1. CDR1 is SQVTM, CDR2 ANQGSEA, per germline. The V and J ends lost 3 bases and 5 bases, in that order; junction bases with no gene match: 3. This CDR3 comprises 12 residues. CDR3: CSVEDRRTEAFF. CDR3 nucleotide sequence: TGCAGCGTTGAGGACAGGCGGACTGAAGCTTTCTTT. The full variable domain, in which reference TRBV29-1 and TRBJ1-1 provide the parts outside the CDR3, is SAVISQKPSRDICQRGTSLTIQCQVDSQVTMMFWYRQQPGQSLTLIATANQGSEATYESGFVIDKFPISRPNLTFSTLTVSNMSPEDSSIYLCSVEDRRTEAFFGQGTRLTVV.